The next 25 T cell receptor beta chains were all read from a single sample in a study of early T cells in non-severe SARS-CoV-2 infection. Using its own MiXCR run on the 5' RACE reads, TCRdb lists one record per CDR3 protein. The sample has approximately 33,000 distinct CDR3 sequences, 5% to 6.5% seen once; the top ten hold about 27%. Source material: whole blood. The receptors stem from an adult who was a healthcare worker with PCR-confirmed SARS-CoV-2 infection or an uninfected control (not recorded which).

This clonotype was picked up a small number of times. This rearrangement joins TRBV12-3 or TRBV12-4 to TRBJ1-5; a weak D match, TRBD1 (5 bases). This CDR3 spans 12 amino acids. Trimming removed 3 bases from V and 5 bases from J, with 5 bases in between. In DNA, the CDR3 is TGTGCCAGCAGTTTGGGGGATCAGCCCCAGCATTTT. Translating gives CASSLGDQPQHF.

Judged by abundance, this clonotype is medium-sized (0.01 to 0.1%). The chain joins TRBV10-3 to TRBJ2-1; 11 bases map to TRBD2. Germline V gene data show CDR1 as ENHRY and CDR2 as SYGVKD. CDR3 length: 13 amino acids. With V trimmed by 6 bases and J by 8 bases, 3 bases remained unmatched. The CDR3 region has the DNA TGTGCCATCAGGACTAGCGGGACTGATGAGCAGTTCTTC. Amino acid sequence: CAIRTSGTDEQFF.

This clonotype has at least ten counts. CDR3 DNA: TGTGCCAGCAGTGAGTTGGGACTAGCGAACACCGGGGAGCTGTTTTTT. Amino acids: CASSELGLANTGELFF. The chain links TRBV2 to TRBJ2-2; 8 positions match TRBD2. Germline V gene data show CDR1 as SNHLY and CDR2 as FYNNEI. The J segment lost 0 bases and the V segment lost 3 bases, leaving 3 bases of the junction unmatched. CDR3 length: 16 residues.

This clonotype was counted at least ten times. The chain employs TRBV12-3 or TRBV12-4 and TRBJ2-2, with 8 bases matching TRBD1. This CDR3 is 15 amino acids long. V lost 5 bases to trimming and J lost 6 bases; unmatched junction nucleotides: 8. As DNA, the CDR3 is TGTGCCAGCAGTCCAAACAGGGGGTATCCCGGGGAGCTGTTTTTT. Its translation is CASSPNRGYPGELFF.

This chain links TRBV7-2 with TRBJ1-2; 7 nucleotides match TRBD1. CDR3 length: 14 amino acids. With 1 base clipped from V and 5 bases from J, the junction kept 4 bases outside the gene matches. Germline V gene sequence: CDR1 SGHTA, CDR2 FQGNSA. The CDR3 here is CASSLVRGQYGYTF. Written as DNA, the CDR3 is TGTGCCAGCAGCTTAGTGAGGGGGCAGTATGGCTACACCTTC.

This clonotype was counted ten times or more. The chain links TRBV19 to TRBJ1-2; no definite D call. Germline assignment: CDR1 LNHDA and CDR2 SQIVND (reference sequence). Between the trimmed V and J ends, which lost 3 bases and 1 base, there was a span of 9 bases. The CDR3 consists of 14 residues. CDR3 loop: CASSILQSNYGYTF. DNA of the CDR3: TGTGCCAGTAGTATCTTACAGAGTAACTATGGCTACACCTTC.

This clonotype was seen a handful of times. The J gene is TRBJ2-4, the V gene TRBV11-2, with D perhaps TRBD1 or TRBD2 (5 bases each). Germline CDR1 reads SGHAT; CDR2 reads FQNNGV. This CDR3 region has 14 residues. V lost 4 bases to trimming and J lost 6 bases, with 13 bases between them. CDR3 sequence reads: CASSSTHGGNIQYF. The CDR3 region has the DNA TGTGCCAGCAGCTCCACCCATGGGGGAAACATTCAGTACTTC.

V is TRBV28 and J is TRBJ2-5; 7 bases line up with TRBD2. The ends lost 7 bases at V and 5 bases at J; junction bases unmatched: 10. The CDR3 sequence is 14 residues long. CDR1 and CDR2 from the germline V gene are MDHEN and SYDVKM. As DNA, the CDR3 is TGTGCCAGCACCTCTAGGCGGGAGCTGGAGACCCAGTACTTC. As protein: CASTSRRELETQYF.

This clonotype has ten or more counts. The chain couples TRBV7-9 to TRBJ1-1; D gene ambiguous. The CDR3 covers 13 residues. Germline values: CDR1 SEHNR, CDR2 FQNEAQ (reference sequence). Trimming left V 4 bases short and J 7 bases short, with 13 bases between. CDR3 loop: CASSSPTVLEAFF. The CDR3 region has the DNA TGTGCCAGCAGCTCTCCAACGGTCCTTGAAGCTTTCTTT. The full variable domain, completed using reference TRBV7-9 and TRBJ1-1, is DTGVSQNPRHKITKRGQNVTFRCDPISEHNRLYWYRQTLGQGPEFLTYFQNEAQLEKSRLLSDRFSAERPKGSFSTLEIQRTEQGDSAMYLCASSSPTVLEAFFGQGTRLTVV.

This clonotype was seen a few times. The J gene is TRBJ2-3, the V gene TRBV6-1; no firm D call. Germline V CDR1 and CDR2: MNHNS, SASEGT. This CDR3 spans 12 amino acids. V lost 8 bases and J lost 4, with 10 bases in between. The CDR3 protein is CASEGVSDTQYF. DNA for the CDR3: TGTGCCAGCGAAGGTGTGTCAGATACGCAGTATTTT.

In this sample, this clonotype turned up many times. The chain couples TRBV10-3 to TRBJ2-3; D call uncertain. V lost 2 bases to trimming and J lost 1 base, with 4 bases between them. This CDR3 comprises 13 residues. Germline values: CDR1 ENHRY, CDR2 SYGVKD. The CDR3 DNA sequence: TGTGCCATCAGTGAGCCCCGCACAGATACGCAGTATTTT. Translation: CAISEPRTDTQYF.

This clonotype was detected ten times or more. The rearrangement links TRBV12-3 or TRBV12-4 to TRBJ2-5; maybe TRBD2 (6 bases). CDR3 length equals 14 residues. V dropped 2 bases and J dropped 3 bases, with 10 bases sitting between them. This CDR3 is CASSLMRDEETQYF. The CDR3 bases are TGTGCCAGCAGTTTAATGCGGGACGAAGAGACCCAGTACTTC.

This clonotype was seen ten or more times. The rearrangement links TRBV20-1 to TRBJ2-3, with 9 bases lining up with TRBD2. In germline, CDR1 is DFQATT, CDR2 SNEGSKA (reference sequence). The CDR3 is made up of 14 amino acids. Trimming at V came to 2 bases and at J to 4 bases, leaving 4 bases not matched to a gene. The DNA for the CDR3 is TGCAGTGCTAGACAGCGGGGGGCATCAGATACGCAGTATTTT. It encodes CSARQRGASDTQYF.

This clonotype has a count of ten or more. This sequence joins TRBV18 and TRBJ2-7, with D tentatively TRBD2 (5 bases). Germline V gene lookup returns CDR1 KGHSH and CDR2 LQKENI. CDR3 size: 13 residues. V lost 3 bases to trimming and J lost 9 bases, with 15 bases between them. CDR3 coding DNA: TGTGCCAGCTCACCCTCGCCGTCAGAGGGGCAGTACTTC. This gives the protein CASSPSPSEGQYF.

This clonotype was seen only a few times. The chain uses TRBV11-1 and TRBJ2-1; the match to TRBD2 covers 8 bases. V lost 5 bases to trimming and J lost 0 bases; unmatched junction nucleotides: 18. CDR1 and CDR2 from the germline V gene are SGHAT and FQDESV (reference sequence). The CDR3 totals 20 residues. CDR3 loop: CASSPRPRFSGTSSYNEQFF. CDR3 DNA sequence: TGTGCCAGCAGCCCCCGCCCTAGATTTAGCGGGACCAGCTCCTACAATGAGCAGTTCTTC.

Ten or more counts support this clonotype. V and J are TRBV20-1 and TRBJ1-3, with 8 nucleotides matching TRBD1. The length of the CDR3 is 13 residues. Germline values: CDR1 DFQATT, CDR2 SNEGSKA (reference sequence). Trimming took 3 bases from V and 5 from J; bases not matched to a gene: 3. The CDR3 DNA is TGCAGTGCTAGGAGGACAGGGCGAAACACCATATATTTT. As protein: CSARRTGRNTIYF.

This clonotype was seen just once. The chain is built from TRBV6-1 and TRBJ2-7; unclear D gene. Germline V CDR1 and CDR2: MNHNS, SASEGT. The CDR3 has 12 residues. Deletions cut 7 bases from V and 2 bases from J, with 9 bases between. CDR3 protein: CASNQVPYEQYF. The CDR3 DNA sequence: TGTGCCAGCAATCAGGTTCCCTACGAGCAGTACTTC.

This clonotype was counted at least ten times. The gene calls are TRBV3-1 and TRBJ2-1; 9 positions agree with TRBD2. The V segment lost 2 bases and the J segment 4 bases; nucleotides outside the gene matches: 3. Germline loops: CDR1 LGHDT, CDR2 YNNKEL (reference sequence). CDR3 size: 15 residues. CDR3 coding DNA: TGTGCCAGCAGCCAAAGCGGGAGGCTTTACAATGAGCAGTTCTTC. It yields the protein CASSQSGRLYNEQFF.

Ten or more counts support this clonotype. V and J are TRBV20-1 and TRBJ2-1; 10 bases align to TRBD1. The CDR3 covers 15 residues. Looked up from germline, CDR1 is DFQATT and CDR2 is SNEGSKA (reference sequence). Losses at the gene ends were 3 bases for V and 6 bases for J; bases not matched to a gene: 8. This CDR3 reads CSARGDRGPGNEQFF. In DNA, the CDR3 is TGCAGTGCTAGGGGTGACAGGGGGCCTGGCAATGAGCAGTTCTTC.

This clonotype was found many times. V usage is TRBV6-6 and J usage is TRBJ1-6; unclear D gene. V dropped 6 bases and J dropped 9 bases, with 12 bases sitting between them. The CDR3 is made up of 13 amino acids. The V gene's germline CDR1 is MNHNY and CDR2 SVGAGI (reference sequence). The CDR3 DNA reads TGTGCCAGCAGGGTTGAATTGGGTTCACCCCTCCACTTT. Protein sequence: CASRVELGSPLHF.

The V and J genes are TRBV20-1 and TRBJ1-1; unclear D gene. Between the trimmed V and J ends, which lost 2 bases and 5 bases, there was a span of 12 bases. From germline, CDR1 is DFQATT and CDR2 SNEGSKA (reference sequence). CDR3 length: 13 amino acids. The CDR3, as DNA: TGCAGTGCTAGACTAGGAAGAAGGACTGAAGCTTTCTTT. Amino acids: CSARLGRRTEAFF.

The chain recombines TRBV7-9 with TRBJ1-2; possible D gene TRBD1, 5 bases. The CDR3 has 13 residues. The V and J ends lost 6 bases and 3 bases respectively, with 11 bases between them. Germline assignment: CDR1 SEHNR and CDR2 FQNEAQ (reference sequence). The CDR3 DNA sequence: TGTGCCAGCAGTCGGGACCAATACTATGGCTACACCTTC. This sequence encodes CASSRDQYYGYTF.

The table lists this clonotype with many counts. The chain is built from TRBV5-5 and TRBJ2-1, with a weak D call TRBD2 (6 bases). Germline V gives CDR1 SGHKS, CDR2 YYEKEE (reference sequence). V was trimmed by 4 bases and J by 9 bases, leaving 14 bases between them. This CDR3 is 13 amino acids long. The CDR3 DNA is TGTGCCAGCAGCCTCATGGGGGGTGCTGAGCAGTTCTTC. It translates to CASSLMGGAEQFF.

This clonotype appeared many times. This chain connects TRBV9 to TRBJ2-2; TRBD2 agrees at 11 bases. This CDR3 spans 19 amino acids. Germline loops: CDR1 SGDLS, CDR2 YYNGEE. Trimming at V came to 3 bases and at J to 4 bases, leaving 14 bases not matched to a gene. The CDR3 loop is CASSAGTSGSALGTGELFF. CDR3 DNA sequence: TGTGCCAGCAGCGCCGGTACTAGCGGGAGCGCTCTAGGCACCGGGGAGCTGTTTTTT.

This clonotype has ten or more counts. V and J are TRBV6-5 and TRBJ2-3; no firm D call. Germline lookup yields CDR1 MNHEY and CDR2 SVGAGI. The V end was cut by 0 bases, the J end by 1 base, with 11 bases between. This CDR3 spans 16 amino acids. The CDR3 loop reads CASSYSKVVRTDTQYF. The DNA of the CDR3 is TGTGCCAGCAGTTACTCGAAGGTAGTGCGCACAGATACGCAGTATTTT.